This TCR beta chain came from a study of neurological immune-mediated disorders. As concerns this clonotype: A junction end diverges from the germline sequence, so it may reflect a read error.

The cDNA was produced through 5'RACE with 10-nucleotide random UMIs. Every sequencing run produced over 170 million TCR-beta sequences that came from 15-18 subjects. TCRdb analysed the 5' RACE reads with MiXCR anew, one entry per CDR3 protein. The sample carries about 44,000 distinct CDR3 sequences, roughly 21% recorded once. The time point here: technical triplicate 3. 2 million unsorted PBMCs were stored in RNAlater at -80 °C before RNA extraction. The germline CDR1 and CDR2 sequences are SGHTA and FQGNSA. The CDR3 has 13 residues. The chain has TRBV7-2 and TRBJ2-5, with D possibly being TRBD2 (7 bases). Specimen: PBMCs. This clonotype originated in a man aged 60 to 75 with HTLV-1-associated myelopathy (HAM/TSP). CDR3 in DNA: TGTGCCACCAGCGGCCGGGGGGCAGAGACCCAGTACTTC. It is translated as CATSGRGAETQYF.